The present T cell receptor beta chain was sequenced within a study of beta chain features in type 1 diabetes. Overall study findings and caveats: Insertions were fewer and deletions more numerous at VDJ junctions in type 1 diabetes patients. Compared with healthy donors, patients appeared to share more similar naive, central memory and regulatory TCRB repertoires.

The germline gives CDR1 MNHEY, CDR2 SMNVEV (reference sequence). Losses at the gene ends were 5 bases for V and 5 bases for J; bases not matched to a gene: 5. This CDR3 has 14 amino acids. Purity exceeding 98% was reached by all sorted populations. Expressed TCRB transcripts were sequenced because the entire RNA isolate underwent reverse transcription. The data were produced by immunoSEQ multiplex PCR, yet TCRdb's version contains in-frame clones alone and is incomplete. The profile shows 300,000 to 350,000 clones, about 14% of them singletons. This clone turned up a few times. No antigen is known for it.

Source material: central memory CD4+ T cells from blood. The sequence derives from a man aged 25 to 40 in good health. The chain recombines TRBV27 with TRBJ2-3, with 9 bases identical to TRBD2. In nucleotides, the CDR3 is TGTGCCAGCAGTCAGGGACTAGCAATAGATACGCAGTATTTT. Translation gives CASSQGLAIDTQYF.